Listed here are 18 T cell receptor beta chains from one sample, sequenced in a study of blood T cell repertoires in COVID-19. Here immunoSEQ multiplex PCR was the method, and the copy in TCRdb shows in-frame clones only, minus some. The data show a few hundred thousand clones, roughly 80% seen once. Material: peripheral blood. The source is a woman at least 80 years old with COVID-19, enrolled during active disease.

The chain employs TRBV3-1 (or the pseudogene TRBV3-2) and TRBJ2-3; TRBD1 aligns across 8 bases. Germline V gene lookup returns CDR1 LGHDT and CDR2 YNNKEL (reference sequence). This CDR3 is built from 16 residues. With V trimmed by 4 bases and J by 3 bases, 9 bases remained unmatched. The CDR3 sequence: CASSRVSGGRTDTQYF. CDR3 bases: TGTGCCAGCAGCCGAGTATCAGGGGGCCGGACAGATACGCAGTATTTT.

V usage is TRBV2 and J usage is TRBJ1-5, with a possible D match to TRBD1 (5 bases). The V gene lost 8 bases and the J gene lost 5 bases, with 7 bases spanning the gap. CDR1 and CDR2 (germline): SNHLY, FYNNEI. This CDR3 region has 11 residues. CDR3 residues: CASSQDQPQHF. CDR3 in DNA: TGTGCCAGCTCACAGGATCAGCCCCAGCATTTT.

J is TRBJ2-7 and V is TRBV27; tentative D call: TRBD2 (5 bases). Germline V gene data show CDR1 as MNHEY and CDR2 as SMNVEV (reference sequence). The CDR3 loop spans 14 amino acids. The germline V and J ends were trimmed by 7 bases and 2 bases, with 15 bases remaining between them. CDR3 in amino acids: CASKPAYGTYEQYF. The CDR3 nucleotides are TGTGCCAGCAAACCCGCCTACGGGACCTACGAGCAGTACTTC.

This chain connects TRBV28 to TRBJ2-3; 7 nucleotides agree with TRBD2. V lost 6 bases to trimming and J lost 6 bases; unmatched junction nucleotides: 15. This CDR3 contains 16 residues. Looked up from germline, CDR1 is MDHEN and CDR2 is SYDVKM. The CDR3, as DNA: TGTGCCAGCAGCCCCCTGATAGCGGGTGGGACCGATACGCAGTATTTT. Amino acids: CASSPLIAGGTDTQYF.

This clone was observed a handful of times. This rearrangement joins TRBV11-3 to TRBJ2-1; a weak D match, TRBD2 (7 bases). Trimming left V 2 bases short and J 7 bases short, with 18 bases between. From germline, CDR1 is SGHNT and CDR2 YENEEA. The CDR3 extends over 16 amino acids. The CDR3 region is CASSLRGGLDSNEQFF. CDR3 DNA: TGTGCCAGCAGCTTAAGGGGGGGGCTTGACTCAAATGAGCAGTTCTTC. The whole variable domain, filled in from reference TRBV11-3 and TRBJ2-1, reads EAGVVQSPRYKIIEKKQPVAFWCNPISGHNTLYWYLQNLGQGPELLIRYENEEAVDDSQLPKDRFSAERLKGVDSTLKIQPAELGDSAVYLCASSLRGGLDSNEQFFGPGTRLTVL.

This chain joins TRBV5-1 and TRBJ2-5, with 8 bases lining up with TRBD2. CDR3 length equals 14 residues. Germline values: CDR1 SGHRS, CDR2 YFSETQ. With V trimmed by 2 bases and J by 4 bases, 4 bases remained unmatched. The CDR3, as DNA: TGCGCCAGCAGCTTCGGGGCGGGGGGAGAGACCCAGTACTTC. This translates into CASSFGAGGETQYF.

The chain carries TRBV12-3 or TRBV12-4 and TRBJ1-4, with D hard to call. V lost 5 bases and J 7 bases, leaving 11 bases between the germline ends. CDR3 length: 13 amino acids. This CDR3 reads CASSAGLVEKLFF. DNA for the CDR3: TGTGCCAGCAGTGCAGGTCTCGTTGAAAAACTGTTTTTT.

This chain connects TRBV5-1 to TRBJ2-5, with 7 bases matching TRBD1. CDR1 SGHRS and CDR2 YFSETQ come from the germline V gene. The trim removed 4 bases at V and 4 bases at J, leaving 7 bases unmatched. This CDR3 has 14 amino acids. The CDR3 DNA is TGCGCCAGCAGCCCGACAGGGTCCGGAGAGACCCAGTACTTC. Translating it yields CASSPTGSGETQYF. The full variable domain, with the rest looked up from reference TRBV5-1 and TRBJ2-5, is KAGVTQTPRYLIKTRGQQVTLSCSPISGHRSVSWYQQTPGQGLQFLFEYFSETQRNKGNFPGRFSGRQFSNSRSEMNVSTLELGDSALYLCASSPTGSGETQYFGPGTRLLVL.

This chain links TRBV19 with TRBJ1-2; tentative D call: TRBD1 (6 bases). The CDR3 spans 13 residues. The V gene's germline CDR1 is LNHDA and CDR2 SQIVND (reference sequence). Trimming pared 6 bases from V and 5 bases from J, leaving 13 bases between. CDR3 DNA: TGTGCCAGTAGGGCCGGGACATATTATGGCTACACCTTC. Protein product: CASRAGTYYGYTF.

The chain has TRBV6-1 and TRBJ1-4; the match to TRBD1 covers 7 bases. The ends lost 3 bases at V and 8 bases at J; junction bases unmatched: 6. CDR1 and CDR2 (germline): MNHNS, SASEGT. This CDR3 has 14 residues. CDR3 amino acids: CASSEGRGKEKLFF. The DNA of the CDR3 is TGTGCCAGCAGTGAGGGCAGGGGGAAGGAAAAACTGTTTTTT.

V is TRBV5-1 and J is TRBJ1-1, with a possible D match to TRBD1 (6 bases). Germline lookup yields CDR1 SGHRS and CDR2 YFSETQ. The CDR3 has 14 residues. Trimming left V 1 base short and J 2 bases short, with 9 bases between. CDR3 sequence: CASSLWGPNTEAFF. CDR3 DNA sequence: TGCGCCAGCAGCTTGTGGGGGCCCAACACTGAAGCTTTCTTT.

The CDR3 DNA is TGCGCCAGCAGCTGGACAGGGAAAGACAATCAGCCCCAGCATTTT. This gives the protein CASSWTGKDNQPQHF. The genes are TRBV5-1 and TRBJ1-5, with 8 bases identical to TRBD1. Germline V gene sequence: CDR1 SGHRS, CDR2 YFSETQ. The CDR3 is 15 amino acids. V lost 3 bases, J lost 3 bases, and 5 bases stayed unmatched.

The genes are TRBV7-2 and TRBJ2-2; the match to TRBD2 covers 12 bases. The germline V gene encodes CDR1 SGHTA and CDR2 FQGNSA. The CDR3 covers 19 residues. V lost 4 bases to trimming and J lost 4 bases; unmatched junction nucleotides: 13. The CDR3 nucleotides read TGTGCCAGCAGCTCTCGGACTAGCGGGATTTGGGACGGCACCGGGGAGCTGTTTTTT. This sequence encodes CASSSRTSGIWDGTGELFF.

This chain connects TRBV18 to TRBJ2-3, with TRBD1 matching over 7 bases. The CDR3 spans 13 residues. Germline-derived CDR1 and CDR2 are KGHSH and LQKENI. V was clipped by 3 bases and J by 15 bases; unmatched bases: 12. This CDR3 is CASSPGAGGHNYF. The CDR3 nucleotides read TGTGCCAGCTCACCGGGCGCAGGGGGTCATAATTATTTT.

The genes are TRBV3-1 (or the pseudogene TRBV3-2) and TRBJ1-2, with D perhaps TRBD1 (5 bases). Trimming pared 0 bases from V and 4 bases from J, leaving 9 bases between. Germline values: CDR1 LGHDT, CDR2 YNNKEL (reference sequence). The CDR3 totals 14 residues. The CDR3 here is CASSQDRQTYGYTF. CDR3 coding DNA: TGTGCCAGCAGCCAAGATCGACAGACCTATGGCTACACCTTC.

The chain recombines TRBV6-6 with TRBJ2-7; D may be TRBD1 or TRBD2 (6 bases each). The CDR3 sequence is 15 residues long. The germline gives CDR1 MNHNY, CDR2 SVGAGI (reference sequence). V was shortened by 5 bases and J by 1 base, with 15 bases between the two germline ends. CDR3 in amino acids: CASSQGYGSSYEQYF. CDR3 nucleotides: TGTGCCAGCAGTCAGGGGTACGGGAGTTCCTACGAGCAGTACTTC.

The V gene is TRBV5-1, the J gene TRBJ2-3, with 12 bases matching TRBD2. This CDR3 spans 15 amino acids. Trimming cost V 4 bases and J 2 bases; bases outside gene matches: 2. From germline, CDR1 is SGHRS and CDR2 YFSETQ. The CDR3 nucleotides are TGCGCCAGCAGCCGACTAGCGGGGGACACAGATACGCAGTATTTT. Protein: CASSRLAGDTDTQYF.

This clone has just one count. This chain joins TRBV28 and TRBJ1-5; D ambiguous. V was trimmed by 3 bases and J by 9 bases, leaving 6 bases between them. The CDR3 contains 11 residues. Germline lookup yields CDR1 MDHEN and CDR2 SYDVKM. The chain's CDR3 is CASSFGGPQHF. The CDR3 coding sequence is TGTGCCAGCAGTTTCGGCGGGCCCCAGCATTTT. Complete variable domain (other parts from reference TRBV28 and TRBJ1-5): DVKVTQSSRYLVKRTGEKVFLECVQDMDHENMFWYRQDPGLGLRLIYFSYDVKMKEKGDIPEGYSVSREKKERFSLILESASTNQTSMYLCASSFGGPQHFGDGTRLSIL.